This T cell receptor beta chain is drawn from a study of blood T cell repertoires in COVID-19. Study in general: Samples taken during acute and convalescent COVID-19 were collected in the United States, Italy and Spain.

Original analysis: Estimated nucleated cell counts came from reference gene primer amplification. Assay used: immunoSEQ multiplex PCR; TCRdb lists only in-frame clones, some missing. The V and J calls and clone size were taken over from that table, and D and trimming were inferred from the DNA. The table includes 200,000 to 300,000 clones, 86% detected once. The junction had 10 bases not matched to a gene; V was cut back by 5 bases and J by 5 bases. There are 15 residues in the CDR3. Germline CDR1 reads MDHEN; CDR2 reads SYDVKM. The clonotype originates from a man aged 55 to 70 with acute or convalescent COVID-19. This sequence joins TRBV28 and TRBJ2-5; 8 bases fit TRBD1. Sequencing was carried out using peripheral blood. In DNA form, the CDR3 reads TGTGCCAGCAGTAGATGGACAGGGCGCTTCGAGACCCAGTACTTC. Translating gives CASSRWTGRFETQYF.